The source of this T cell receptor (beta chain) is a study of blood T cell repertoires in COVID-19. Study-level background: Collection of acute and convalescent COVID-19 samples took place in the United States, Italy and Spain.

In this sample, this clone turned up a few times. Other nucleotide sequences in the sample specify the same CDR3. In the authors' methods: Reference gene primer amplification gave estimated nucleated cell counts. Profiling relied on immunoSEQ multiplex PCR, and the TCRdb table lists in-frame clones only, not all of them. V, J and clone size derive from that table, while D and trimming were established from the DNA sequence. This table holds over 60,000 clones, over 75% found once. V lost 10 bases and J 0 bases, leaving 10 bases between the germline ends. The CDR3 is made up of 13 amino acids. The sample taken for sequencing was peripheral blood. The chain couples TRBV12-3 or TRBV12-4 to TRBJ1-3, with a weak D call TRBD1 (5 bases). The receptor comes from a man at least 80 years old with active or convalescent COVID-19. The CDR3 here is CATSGGSGNTIYF. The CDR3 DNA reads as TGTGCCACCTCCGGGGGCTCTGGAAACACCATATATTTT.